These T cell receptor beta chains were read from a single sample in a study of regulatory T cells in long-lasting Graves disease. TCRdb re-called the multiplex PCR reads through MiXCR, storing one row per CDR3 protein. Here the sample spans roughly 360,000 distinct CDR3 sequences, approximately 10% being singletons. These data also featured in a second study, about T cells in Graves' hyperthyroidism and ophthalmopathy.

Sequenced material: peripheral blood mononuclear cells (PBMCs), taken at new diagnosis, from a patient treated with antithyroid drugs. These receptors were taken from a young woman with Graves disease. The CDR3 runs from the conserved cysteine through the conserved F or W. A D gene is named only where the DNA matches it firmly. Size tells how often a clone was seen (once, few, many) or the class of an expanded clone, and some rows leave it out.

cdr3_nt: TGTGCCAGCAGCTTACGACAGGCACCGGAGACCCAGTACTTC; cdr3_aa: CASSLRQAPETQYF; d_call: -; j_call: TRBJ2-5; v_call: TRBV7-2; clone_size: many
cdr3_nt: TGTGCTAGTGGTTCGACCCTCCCGGGGAGAAACTATGGCTACACCTTC; cdr3_aa: CASGSTLPGRNYGYTF; d_call: -; j_call: TRBJ1-2; v_call: TRBV12-5; clone_size: -
cdr3_nt: TGTGCCAGTAGTATGTTATTGAGATCCGCCACAGATACGCAGTATTTT; cdr3_aa: CASSMLLRSATDTQYF; d_call: -; j_call: TRBJ2-3; v_call: TRBV19; clone_size: few
cdr3_nt: TGTGCCAGCAGTCCGCCCGACAGGGGCAATCAGCCCCAGCATTTT; cdr3_aa: CASSPPDRGNQPQHF; d_call: TRBD1; j_call: TRBJ1-5; v_call: TRBV27; clone_size: many
cdr3_nt: TGTGCCAGCGGGCTAGCGGGAGTGGCAGATACGCAGTATTTT; cdr3_aa: CASGLAGVADTQYF; d_call: TRBD2; j_call: TRBJ2-3; v_call: TRBV7-9; clone_size: many
cdr3_nt: TGTGCCAGCAGTGAACTGTTGGGGAGCGGGGGCTACGAAGAGACCCAGTACTTC; cdr3_aa: CASSELLGSGGYEETQYF; d_call: TRBD2; j_call: TRBJ2-5; v_call: TRBV2; clone_size: -
cdr3_nt: TGTGCCAGCAAACCGGCAGGGAACTATGGCTACACCTTC; cdr3_aa: CASKPAGNYGYTF; d_call: -; j_call: TRBJ1-2; v_call: TRBV28; clone_size: many
cdr3_nt: TGCGCCAGCAGCTTGGGGACTAGCGGGGGGCCCCTCAATGAGCAGTTCTTC; cdr3_aa: CASSLGTSGGPLNEQFF; d_call: TRBD2; j_call: TRBJ2-1; v_call: TRBV5-1; clone_size: few
cdr3_nt: TGTGCCAGCGGTTCGGGCAATCAGCCCCAGCATTTT; cdr3_aa: CASGSGNQPQHF; d_call: -; j_call: TRBJ1-5; v_call: TRBV9; clone_size: -
cdr3_nt: TGTGCCAGCAACGAAGCGGACAGGGACTACGTGGAGCCCCAGCATTTT; cdr3_aa: CASNEADRDYVEPQHF; d_call: TRBD1; j_call: TRBJ1-5; v_call: TRBV6-1; clone_size: many
cdr3_nt: TGTGCCAGCAGCTTAGATCGCAGCCCTCCGAGCACTGAAGCTTTCTTT; cdr3_aa: CASSLDRSPPSTEAFF; d_call: -; j_call: TRBJ1-1; v_call: TRBV11-2; clone_size: many
cdr3_nt: TGCGCCAGCAGCCCGGGGTCGACGATCTATGGCTACACCTTC; cdr3_aa: CASSPGSTIYGYTF; d_call: -; j_call: TRBJ1-2; v_call: TRBV4-1; clone_size: -
cdr3_nt: TGTGCCAGCAGCCCGTTTTTTCCGAAGCAGTTCTTC; cdr3_aa: CASSPFFPKQFF; d_call: -; j_call: TRBJ2-1; v_call: TRBV3-1; clone_size: many
cdr3_nt: TGTGCCAGCAGCCGGACAGGGGGCCTGAATACGCAGTATTTT; cdr3_aa: CASSRTGGLNTQYF; d_call: TRBD1; j_call: TRBJ2-3; v_call: TRBV9; clone_size: -
cdr3_nt: TGTGCCAGCAGCGGGTCGGGACTAGCGGGGGGGGTGGATACGCAGTATTTT; cdr3_aa: CASSGSGLAGGVDTQYF; d_call: TRBD2; j_call: TRBJ2-3; v_call: TRBV7-8; clone_size: -
cdr3_nt: TGCAGTGCTCCCCTAGCGGGAGAGTATGTCGATGAGCAGTTCTTC; cdr3_aa: CSAPLAGEYVDEQFF; d_call: TRBD2; j_call: TRBJ2-1; v_call: TRBV20-1; clone_size: many
cdr3_nt: TGTGCCAGCAGCTTATCTGGGCTATATAGGGCGTATAGGCCGTACAATGAGCAGTTCTTC; cdr3_aa: CASSLSGLYRAYRPYNEQFF; d_call: -; j_call: TRBJ2-1; v_call: TRBV11-2; clone_size: many
cdr3_nt: TGTGCCAGCAGCGTAGCGAGCATGAACACTGAAGCTTTCTTT; cdr3_aa: CASSVASMNTEAFF; d_call: -; j_call: TRBJ1-1; v_call: TRBV9; clone_size: few
cdr3_nt: TGCGCCAGCAGCCAAGTAATCAGCTACTCTGGAAACACCATATATTTT; cdr3_aa: CASSQVISYSGNTIYF; d_call: -; j_call: TRBJ1-3; v_call: TRBV4-1; clone_size: few
cdr3_nt: TGTGCCAGCAGCTCGGGACTAGCGCGGGACTACGAGCAGTACTTC; cdr3_aa: CASSSGLARDYEQYF; d_call: TRBD2; j_call: TRBJ2-7; v_call: TRBV7-9; clone_size: -
cdr3_nt: TGTGCCAGCAGTTTAGGGTCAGGGAACACTGAAGCTTTCTTT; cdr3_aa: CASSLGSGNTEAFF; d_call: -; j_call: TRBJ1-1; v_call: TRBV27; clone_size: many
cdr3_nt: TGCAGTGCTAGTTTCTCCCGGCCGGATTACAATCAGCCCCAGCATTTT; cdr3_aa: CSASFSRPDYNQPQHF; d_call: -; j_call: TRBJ1-5; v_call: TRBV20-1; clone_size: many
cdr3_nt: TGTGCCAGTAGTATAGACCCGGGGCGTAATGAAAAACTGTTTTTT; cdr3_aa: CASSIDPGRNEKLFF; d_call: -; j_call: TRBJ1-4; v_call: TRBV19; clone_size: -
cdr3_nt: TGTGCCAGCAGTACCTCCACAGCGGGGAGCTACACCTTC; cdr3_aa: CASSTSTAGSYTF; d_call: -; j_call: TRBJ1-2; v_call: TRBV12-3/TRBV12-4; clone_size: many
cdr3_nt: TGTGCCAGCAGGCGAGACCGATCGGGGTGGAATGAGCAGTTCTTC; cdr3_aa: CASRRDRSGWNEQFF; d_call: -; j_call: TRBJ2-1; v_call: TRBV28; clone_size: many
cdr3_nt: TGTGCCATCAGTAGCGGGACGTACTCCTACAATGAGCAGTTCTTC; cdr3_aa: CAISSGTYSYNEQFF; d_call: TRBD2; j_call: TRBJ2-1; v_call: TRBV10-3; clone_size: many
cdr3_nt: TGCGCCAGCAGCTTAACAGGGTTGAATGAGCAGTTCTTC; cdr3_aa: CASSLTGLNEQFF; d_call: -; j_call: TRBJ2-1; v_call: TRBV5-1; clone_size: many
cdr3_nt: TGTGCCAGCAGTGCCTCCGCCGTGGGAACCGGGGAGCTGTTTTTT; cdr3_aa: CASSASAVGTGELFF; d_call: -; j_call: TRBJ2-2; v_call: TRBV6-1; clone_size: many
cdr3_nt: TGTGCCAGTAGCCGAGGGGGGGGGGTTCAGCCCCAGCATTTT; cdr3_aa: CASSRGGGVQPQHF; d_call: -; j_call: TRBJ1-5; v_call: TRBV19; clone_size: few
cdr3_nt: TGTGCCAGCAGCTTAACCCGGCCCACAGATACGCAGTATTTT; cdr3_aa: CASSLTRPTDTQYF; d_call: -; j_call: TRBJ2-3; v_call: TRBV11-2; clone_size: many
cdr3_nt: TGTGCCTGCAGTTTGGACAGGGAAAAGATGGGGACCTACACAGATACGCAGTATTTT; cdr3_aa: CACSLDREKMGTYTDTQYF; d_call: TRBD1; j_call: TRBJ2-3; v_call: TRBV6-2/TRBV6-3; clone_size: -
cdr3_nt: TGTGCCACCAGTGCCCAAAGATCGGGGCGGGACGACTATGGCTACACCTTC; cdr3_aa: CATSAQRSGRDDYGYTF; d_call: -; j_call: TRBJ1-2; v_call: TRBV24-1; clone_size: few
cdr3_nt: TGCGCCAGCAGCCAAGAACTAGCGGGGTACAATGAGCAGTTCTTC; cdr3_aa: CASSQELAGYNEQFF; d_call: TRBD2; j_call: TRBJ2-1; v_call: TRBV4-1; clone_size: many
cdr3_nt: TGTGCCAGCAGACGACAGAATTCATTCTACGAGCAGTACTTC; cdr3_aa: CASRRQNSFYEQYF; d_call: -; j_call: TRBJ2-7; v_call: TRBV6-1; clone_size: many
cdr3_nt: TGTGCCAGCAAAGTAACGAGACTAGCGGTCGTGGAGCAGTACTTC; cdr3_aa: CASKVTRLAVVEQYF; d_call: TRBD2; j_call: TRBJ2-7; v_call: TRBV6-2/TRBV6-3; clone_size: many
cdr3_nt: TGCAGTGCTAGAGATCAGACTGCTAGCGGGATTAGGAATGAGCAGTTCTTC; cdr3_aa: CSARDQTASGIRNEQFF; d_call: TRBD2; j_call: TRBJ2-1; v_call: TRBV20-1; clone_size: many
cdr3_nt: TGTGCCAGCAGCCCGCGGACTCTCACTATACCTACTTTATACGAGCAGTACTTC; cdr3_aa: CASSPRTLTIPTLYEQYF; d_call: -; j_call: TRBJ2-7; v_call: TRBV7-6; clone_size: few
cdr3_nt: TGCAGTGCTAGGGTCGGGGGCTTTATTAATTCACCCCTCCACTTT; cdr3_aa: CSARVGGFINSPLHF; d_call: -; j_call: TRBJ1-6; v_call: TRBV20-1; clone_size: -
cdr3_nt: TGTGCCATCACTTCGGACGGGAATCAGCCCCAGCATTTT; cdr3_aa: CAITSDGNQPQHF; d_call: -; j_call: TRBJ1-5; v_call: TRBV10-3; clone_size: many
cdr3_nt: TGTGCCAGCAGCCCCTCTGGGACAGATCTCTATGGCTACACCTTC; cdr3_aa: CASSPSGTDLYGYTF; d_call: TRBD1; j_call: TRBJ1-2; v_call: TRBV7-3; clone_size: many
cdr3_nt: TGTGCCAGCATCGCGACAGGGCTCACCGGGGAGCTGTTTTTT; cdr3_aa: CASIATGLTGELFF; d_call: TRBD1; j_call: TRBJ2-2; v_call: TRBV7-8; clone_size: many
cdr3_nt: TGTGCCAGCAGTTACTGGGGGGGCGGTGAGCAGTTCTTC; cdr3_aa: CASSYWGGGEQFF; d_call: -; j_call: TRBJ2-1; v_call: TRBV6-2/TRBV6-3; clone_size: many
cdr3_nt: TGTGCCAGCGCCCCGACGGGACTAGCGGGTAACACCGGGGAGCTGTTTTTT; cdr3_aa: CASAPTGLAGNTGELFF; d_call: TRBD2; j_call: TRBJ2-2; v_call: TRBV3-1; clone_size: few
cdr3_nt: TGTGCCAGCAGCCTATACAGGGACAACACTGAAGCTTTCTTT; cdr3_aa: CASSLYRDNTEAFF; d_call: -; j_call: TRBJ1-1; v_call: TRBV3-1; clone_size: many
cdr3_nt: TGTGCCAGCAGTTTAAGCCTAGCGGGGGGCGGGTTCGACTTCAATGAGCAGTTCTTC; cdr3_aa: CASSLSLAGGGFDFNEQFF; d_call: TRBD2; j_call: TRBJ2-1; v_call: TRBV12-3/TRBV12-4; clone_size: few